One sample yielded the 30 T cell receptor beta chains listed below, sequenced in a study of cytomegalovirus exposure and HLA in healthy donors. The study ran its PCR with 60 Vbeta and 13 Jbeta primers. The repertoire was sequenced with immunoSEQ multiplex PCR; TCRdb's copy has only in-frame clones and lacks some. The sample yields 100,000 to 150,000 clones, around 82% seen once. What was sequenced was PBMCs. The receptor set was obtained from a man aged 40-55 years in good health and CMV-seronegative.

The chain recombines TRBV19 with TRBJ2-7; 8 bases match TRBD1. The CDR3 spans 16 residues. The trim removed 5 bases at V and 5 bases at J, leaving 14 bases unmatched. Germline loops: CDR1 LNHDA, CDR2 SQIVND (reference sequence). CDR3: CASSAFGQGASHEQYF. For the CDR3, the DNA is TGTGCCAGTAGTGCCTTCGGGCAGGGGGCATCCCACGAGCAGTACTTC.

This sequence joins TRBV11-2 and TRBJ2-5; D not resolved. The DNA matches TRBJ2-7 better at its end, which makes the J call doubtful. Per the germline V gene, CDR1 is SGHAT and CDR2 is FQNNGV. The CDR3 runs 15 residues. The CDR3 nucleotides are TGTGCCAGCAGCTTATTTCAGGATATCTCCTACGAGCAGTACTTC. This translates into CASSLFQDISYEQYF.

The chain couples TRBV5-6 to TRBJ1-2, with D possibly being TRBD1 (5 bases). The V gene's germline CDR1 is SGHDT and CDR2 YYEEEE. V lost 0 bases and J 6 bases, leaving 9 bases between the germline ends. The length of the CDR3 is 13 residues. The CDR3 coding sequence is TGTGCCAGCAGCTTGGGTAGGGGTGATGGCTACACCTTC. Translated: CASSLGRGDGYTF. Looking up the rest from reference TRBV5-6 and TRBJ1-2 gives the full variable domain: DAGVTQSPTHLIKTRGQQVTLRCSPKSGHDTVSWYQQALGQGPQFIFQYYEEEERQRGNFPDRFSGHQFPNYSSELNVNALLLGDSALYLCASSLGRGDGYTFGSGTRLTVV.

The chain couples TRBV28 to TRBJ1-2, with 8 positions matching TRBD1. V gave up 2 bases and J gave up 8 bases; unmatched junction bases: 4. The CDR3 consists of 13 residues. Per the germline V gene, CDR1 is MDHEN and CDR2 is SYDVKM. The CDR3 is CASSLNRGAGYTF. The CDR3 region has the DNA TGTGCCAGCAGTTTAAACAGGGGGGCAGGCTACACCTTC.

This chain joins TRBV5-4 and TRBJ1-1; 8 bases match TRBD1. Germline CDR1 SGHNT, CDR2 YYREEE (reference sequence). The V and J ends lost 4 bases and 2 bases, in that order; junction bases with no gene match: 13. CDR3 length: 17 residues. This chain's CDR3 is CASSRGLGQGHNTEAFF. The CDR3 coding sequence is TGTGCCAGCAGCCGAGGCCTCGGACAGGGCCACAACACTGAAGCTTTCTTT.

V is TRBV4-2 and J is TRBJ2-6, with 8 nucleotides matching TRBD1. Looked up from germline, CDR1 is LGHNA and CDR2 is YNFKEQ. This CDR3 is 19 amino acids long. V trimming: 1 base; J trimming: 0 bases; junction bases outside the gene matches: 8. This CDR3 reads CASSQGKTGTGSGANVLTF. The CDR3 coding sequence is TGTGCCAGCAGCCAAGGGAAAACCGGGACAGGCTCTGGGGCCAACGTCCTGACTTTC.

V gene TRBV4-2 combines with J gene TRBJ1-3; D unresolved. The germline gives CDR1 LGHNA, CDR2 YNFKEQ. Trimming stripped 1 base from V and 3 bases from J, with 16 bases between. This CDR3 has 17 amino acids. The CDR3 coding sequence is TGTGCCAGCAGCCAAGCATTTCCCGGCGCAGGTGGAAACACCATATATTTT. Translating it yields CASSQAFPGAGGNTIYF.

This chain links TRBV25-1 with TRBJ2-1, with 10 bases fitting TRBD1. This CDR3 region has 16 residues. Trimming cost V 5 bases and J 6 bases; bases outside gene matches: 10. Germline V gene sequence: CDR1 MGHDK, CDR2 SYGVNS. The CDR3, as DNA: TGTGCCAGCAGTCATCTCCGGGACAGGGGAAGCAATGAGCAGTTCTTC. It translates to CASSHLRDRGSNEQFF.

CDR3 nucleotide sequence: TGTGCCAGCAGTTTATTACAGGGGAATAGCAATCAGCCCCAGCATTTT. It translates to CASSLLQGNSNQPQHF. This chain joins TRBV28 and TRBJ1-5, with 7 bases aligning to TRBD1. Germline CDR1 and CDR2: MDHEN and SYDVKM. Trimming at V came to 1 base and at J to 0 bases, leaving 3 bases not matched to a gene. The CDR3 has 16 residues.

The V gene is TRBV19, the J gene TRBJ1-5, with D uncertain. Germline CDR1 is LNHDA and CDR2 is SQIVND (reference sequence). This CDR3 has 15 amino acids. The ends were cut back, 3 bases at V and 2 bases at J, with 11 bases in the middle. The CDR3 bases are TGTGCCAGTAGTATTATAGATCTAGGCAATCAGCCCCAGCATTTT. This sequence encodes CASSIIDLGNQPQHF.

This clone was observed a few times. The gene calls are TRBV4-3 and TRBJ1-2; D is uncertain. Germline lookup yields CDR1 LGHNA and CDR2 YSLEER. V lost 4 bases, J lost 4 bases, and 16 bases lay in between. The CDR3 has 15 amino acids. CDR3 DNA: TGCGCCAGCAGCCGCGCCTTCGCCACAGCCTATGGCTACACCTTC. It encodes CASSRAFATAYGYTF.

This chain uses TRBV29-1 with TRBJ2-1; 12 bases fit TRBD2. V shed 5 bases and J 0 bases; nucleotides not matched to a gene: 11. The germline V gene has CDR1 SQVTM and CDR2 ANQGSEA. The CDR3 has 18 residues. CDR3 protein: CSVRTGTSGLSSYNEQFF. The CDR3 bases are TGCAGCGTTAGAACCGGGACTAGCGGGTTGAGCTCCTACAATGAGCAGTTCTTC.

The rearrangement uses TRBV4-3 and TRBJ1-4; unclear D gene. Germline lookup yields CDR1 LGHNA and CDR2 YSLEER. This CDR3 is built from 14 residues. V gave up 1 base and J gave up 6 bases, with 9 bases separating them. CDR3 protein: CASSQGVSDEKLFF. CDR3 bases: TGCGCCAGCAGCCAAGGGGTCAGCGATGAAAAACTGTTTTTT.

This clone was seen a single time. The gene calls are TRBV7-6 and TRBJ2-1; maybe TRBD2 (6 bases). Germline V gene data show CDR1 as SGHVS and CDR2 as FNYEAQ. With 0 bases removed from V and 6 bases from J, the gap between germline ends came to 9 bases. This CDR3 region has 14 residues. CDR3 amino acids: CASSLARGSNEQFF. As DNA, the CDR3 is TGTGCCAGCAGCTTAGCCCGGGGGTCCAATGAGCAGTTCTTC.

This clone showed up just a few times. The chain links TRBV7-9 to TRBJ1-2; a possible D gene is TRBD1 (5 bases). The germline CDR1 and CDR2 sequences are SEHNR and FQNEAQ (reference sequence). V lost 1 base and J lost 6, with 12 bases in between. CDR3 length: 14 residues. The DNA of the CDR3 is TGTGCCAGCAGCTTAGAGTGGGTCAGGGATGGCTACACCTTC. This gives the protein CASSLEWVRDGYTF. Supplemented by reference TRBV7-9 and TRBJ1-2, the full variable domain reads DTGVSQNPRHKITKRGQNVTFRCDPISEHNRLYWYRQTLGQGPEFLTYFQNEAQLEKSRLLSDRFSAERPKGSFSTLEIQRTEQGDSAMYLCASSLEWVRDGYTFGSGTRLTVV.

This sequence joins TRBV30 and TRBJ1-6, with D possibly TRBD1 on 6 matching bases. Germline CDR1 and CDR2: GTSNPN and SVGIG (reference sequence). CDR3 length: 16 amino acids. The germline V and J ends were trimmed by 3 bases and 0 bases, with 12 bases remaining between them. This chain's CDR3 is CAWRGNRDSYNSPLHF. CDR3 DNA: TGTGCCTGGAGGGGGAACAGGGACTCCTATAATTCACCCCTCCACTTT.

The V call is TRBV30, the J call TRBJ2-7, with D possibly matching TRBD2 (5 bases). The CDR3 extends over 14 amino acids. CDR1 is GTSNPN and CDR2 is SVGIG in the germline V gene (reference sequence). Trimming stripped 1 base from V and 7 bases from J, with 17 bases between. As DNA, the CDR3 is TGTGCCTGGAGTGGGTCACCCACTACTAGTGAGCAGTACTTC. It encodes CAWSGSPTTSEQYF.

The chain carries TRBV7-8 and TRBJ1-6, with TRBD1 matching 8 bases. J gave up 6 bases and V 4 bases, and 2 bases lay outside the gene matches. The CDR3 is made up of 14 amino acids. The germline CDR1 and CDR2 sequences are SGHVS and FQNEAQ. This CDR3 reads CASSSGQVNSPLHF. As DNA, the CDR3 is TGTGCCAGCAGCTCGGGACAGGTTAATTCACCCCTCCACTTT.

V and J are TRBV7-6 and TRBJ2-7; TRBD2 matches 7 bases. V trimming: 1 base; J trimming: 1 base; junction bases outside the gene matches: 4. The CDR3 has 15 residues. The germline V gene encodes CDR1 SGHVS and CDR2 FNYEAQ. CDR3 residues: CASSLERGESYEQYF. CDR3 DNA: TGTGCCAGCAGCTTAGAACGGGGGGAGTCCTACGAGCAGTACTTC.

This clone was seen once. This sequence joins TRBV7-9 and TRBJ2-5; 8 bases match TRBD1. Germline values: CDR1 SEHNR, CDR2 FQNEAQ (reference sequence). The CDR3 has 15 residues. Trimming at V came to 1 base and at J to 1 base, leaving 2 bases not matched to a gene. The CDR3 reads CASSLDGQGQETQYF. CDR3 DNA sequence: TGTGCCAGCAGCTTAGACGGACAGGGCCAAGAGACCCAGTACTTC.

V gene TRBV11-2 combines with J gene TRBJ1-1; a weak D match, TRBD1 (5 bases). CDR1 and CDR2 from the germline V gene are SGHAT and FQNNGV. There are 15 residues in the CDR3. Trimming took off 5 bases at V and 5 bases at J, with 18 bases between the two ends. The CDR3: CASSTIRQGWTEAFF. The CDR3, as DNA: TGTGCCAGCAGCACCATACGCCAGGGATGGACTGAAGCTTTCTTT.

The V call is TRBV4-2, the J call TRBJ2-3, with 13 bases that match TRBD2. V was pared by 10 bases and J by 2 bases, with 15 bases of the junction left unmatched. CDR1 and CDR2 from the germline V gene are LGHNA and YNFKEQ. The length of the CDR3 is 18 residues. CDR3 loop: CATQGPRLAGGYTDTQYF. CDR3 DNA sequence: TGTGCCACCCAGGGGCCAAGACTAGCGGGGGGTTACACAGATACGCAGTATTTT.

This chain uses TRBV29-1 with TRBJ1-1; D is possibly TRBD1 (5 bases). Per the germline V gene, CDR1 is SQVTM and CDR2 is ANQGSEA. The CDR3 loop spans 12 amino acids. Trimming took 5 bases from V and 1 from J, leaving 8 bases between them. The CDR3 reads CSVSQGNTEAFF. In DNA form, the CDR3 reads TGCAGCGTTTCGCAGGGGAACACTGAAGCTTTCTTT.

CDR3 amino acids: CASSAWGGRGYTF. The CDR3 coding sequence is TGTGCCAGCAGCGCCTGGGGGGGGCGAGGCTACACCTTC. V and J are TRBV9 and TRBJ1-2; D possibly corresponds to TRBD1 (6 bases). The CDR3 totals 13 residues. Germline CDR1 is SGDLS and CDR2 is YYNGEE. Trimming removed 3 bases at V and 8 bases at J, with 14 bases between.

The chain couples TRBV15 to TRBJ2-6, with 8 bases fitting TRBD1. The CDR3 sequence is 16 residues long. Trimming removed 5 bases from V and 4 bases from J; junction bases left unmatched: 7. Germline V gives CDR1 LNHNV, CDR2 YYDKDF (reference sequence). CDR3: CATSVQGAGGANVLTF. The CDR3 region has the DNA TGTGCCACCAGCGTTCAGGGGGCCGGAGGGGCCAACGTCCTGACTTTC.

This clone was detected a few times. The chain employs TRBV4-2 and TRBJ1-2; the match to TRBD1 covers 7 bases. V trimming: 3 bases; J trimming: 6 bases; junction bases outside the gene matches: 10. The CDR3 spans 15 residues. The V gene's germline CDR1 is LGHNA and CDR2 YNFKEQ. CDR3 loop: CASSQGLPTGDGYTF. In nucleotides, the CDR3 is TGTGCCAGCAGCCAGGGACTTCCTACAGGGGATGGCTACACCTTC.

V usage is TRBV12-5 and J usage is TRBJ2-3; D remains unclear. This CDR3 is 13 amino acids long. Germline lookup yields CDR1 LGHNT and CDR2 FRNRAP. Deletions cut 5 bases from V and 2 bases from J, with 8 bases between. The CDR3 coding sequence is TGTGCTAGTGGTCCGCAGATCACAGATACGCAGTATTTT. As protein: CASGPQITDTQYF.

The chain carries TRBV7-8 and TRBJ2-1; tentatively, D is TRBD2 (5 bases). The CDR3 spans 16 residues. With 4 bases removed from V and 0 bases from J, the gap between germline ends came to 13 bases. The germline CDR1 and CDR2 sequences are SGHVS and FQNEAQ. The DNA for the CDR3 is TGTGCCAGCAGCTCCCTGGCGAGCGGCTCCTACAATGAGCAGTTCTTC. Its translation is CASSSLASGSYNEQFF. Drawing the rest from reference TRBV7-8 and TRBJ2-1, the complete variable domain is GAGVSQSPRYKVAKRGQDVALRCDPISGHVSLFWYQQALGQGPEFLTYFQNEAQLDKSGLPSDRFFAERPEGSVSTLKIQRTQQEDSAVYLCASSSLASGSYNEQFFGPGTRLTVL.

The chain has TRBV2 and TRBJ2-7; 9 bases are shared with TRBD1. Trimming took 7 bases from V and 5 from J; bases not matched to a gene: 6. This CDR3 spans 13 amino acids. Germline V lookup: CDR1 SNHLY, CDR2 FYNNEI. The CDR3 DNA is TGTGCCAGCACCTGGACAGGGGATAACGAGCAGTACTTC. It yields the protein CASTWTGDNEQYF.

J is TRBJ2-7 and V is TRBV5-4, with 8 nucleotides matching TRBD2. The V segment lost 4 bases and the J segment 1 base; nucleotides outside the gene matches: 10. Germline V gene data show CDR1 as SGHNT and CDR2 as YYREEE (reference sequence). This CDR3 comprises 16 residues. CDR3 coding DNA: TGTGCCAGCAGCCAAAGACTAAAGCGGGGGTCCTACGAGCAGTACTTC. Translated, it gives CASSQRLKRGSYEQYF. The variable domain in full, completed from reference TRBV5-4 and TRBJ2-7, reads ETGVTQSPTHLIKTRGQQVTLRCSSQSGHNTVSWYQQALGQGPQFIFQYYREEENGRGNFPPRFSGLQFPNYSSELNVNALELDDSALYLCASSQRLKRGSYEQYFGPGTRLTVT.